This section outlines one T cell receptor beta chain sequence together with its context. Its antigen is still unknown. Base qualities are missing; no much larger clone stands one base away. Ficoll-Paque density gradient centrifugation was used to isolate PBMCs. TCRdb records Illumina NovaSeq 6000 as the sequencer. TCRalpha and TCRbeta cDNA libraries were constructed by 5'RACE with constant-segment primers, with sample barcodes and unique molecular identifiers being introduced. Trizol reagent was used to extract RNA from every sample. Libraries were amplified in two PCR steps, with a second sample barcode and Illumina TruSeq adapters added in the second step. Libraries were sequenced on an Illumina NovaSeq with 2 x 150 bp paired-end reads. From the authors' description of their analysis: Demultiplexing of reads and collapsing into UMI-guided consensus sequences were performed with migec v1.2.7. Using mixcr v2.1.11, UMI consensuses were aligned to TRA and TRB V and J templates and then assembled into clonotypes. Clonotypes were classified as expanded or contracted when called significant by both edgeR and NoisET, with noise models trained on biological replicates. For edgeR calls, a false discovery rate-adjusted p below 0.01 and a log2 fold-change threshold of 1 were applied. PCA with hierarchical clustering of max-normalized trajectories of the 1000 most abundant clonotypes was used as exploratory dynamics analysis. Each responding clone was given a CD4 or CD8 phenotype based on the CD4+ and CD8+ repertoires, which had been sequenced separately. TCRdb reprocessed the public reads (quality trimming at Q25 with fastp, clone calling with MiXCR) and kept in-frame beta chains. One record per CDR3 amino acid sequence lists the most common genes and DNA. TCRdb's processing, not the authors', yielded these V and J calls. Here the sample has 550,000 to 650,000 distinct CDR3 sequences; 15% to 20% occur a single time. Roughly 8% of the sample comes from the top ten.

This record comes from a study of T-cell memory formation after mild COVID-19 (dated by TCRdb to the early 2020s). Concerning the study at large: TCR sequence clusters from the two donors were largely donor specific. Two young, previously healthy adult volunteers made up the cohort, one male and one female. In two donors, T-cell clones that expanded and contracted after mild COVID-19 were tracked by sequencing TCRalpha and TCRbeta repertoires over time. The study at large found these results: Whether the second-wave clones peaking on day 37 were SARS-CoV-2 specific was not confirmed. From day 15 to 85, contracting clones showed balanced CD4/CD8 phenotypes, whereas a second wave of clones that expanded from day 15 to 37 leaned towards CD4+. Some responding clones were detected in pre-infection memory, suggesting pre-existing cross-reactive memory T cells joined the SARS-CoV-2 response. The study covered only two mild cases, and larger cohorts including severe cases with pre-infection samples were considered necessary. Contracting CD4+ clones were located mainly in the CM and EM memory subsets, whereas CD8+ clones were found to be enriched in EMRA.

CDR1 SQVTM and CDR2 ANQGSEA were looked up in the germline V gene. There are 11 amino acids in the CDR3, from cysteine to phenylalanine inclusive. Just the 33-base CDR3 DNA is kept, in frame starting at base 1. V is pared back by 6 bases and J by 4 bases, with 9 bases lying between the germline termini. The sample was PBMCs or a T cell subset sorted from them (not recorded which). Here the chain combines TRBV29-1 and TRBJ1-1, with no reliable assignment of the D segment. The receptor was derived from an adult woman who had mild COVID-19 (a few samples of this study predate the infection). The sample titles of this study are shuffled in the database, so cell type and time point are left out; the donor was told from shared clones. In nucleotide form, the sequence is TGCAGCGTCCCCCACGGCACTGAAGCTTTCTTT. This codes for CSVPHGTEAFF.